This T cell receptor (beta chain) was identified during a study of naive and memory T cell subsets. The study's findings and limits: A clonotype means one alpha or beta sequence, not an alpha/beta pair.

This clonotype turned up a few times. Its antigen is not identified. After CD4 positive bead selection, the CD4-negative fraction gave CD8 T cells. Two oligonucleotides, mixed equimolar, formed the beta constant-region primer covering TRBC1 and TRBC2. Ligation attached a single-stranded oligonucleotide with a 12-nucleotide UMI and the SP2 primer to the cDNA 3' end. MiXCR was run by TCRdb on the UMI-ligation and nested PCR reads, yielding one entry per CDR3 protein. The table records roughly 140,000 distinct CDR3 sequences, 15% to 20% of them present only once. The germline V gene encodes CDR1 SEHNR and CDR2 FQNEAQ (reference sequence). The V end lost 5 bases, the J end lost 5 bases, and 15 bases lay between the germline ends. The CDR3 loop spans 14 amino acids.

The specimen was naive CD4+ T cells from blood. The chain has TRBV7-9 and TRBJ1-2, with TRBD1 as a possible D gene (5 bases). This sequence originates from a human donor in good health. In nucleotides, the CDR3 is TGTGCCAGCAGCCCGAGACTTACAGGATATGGCTACACCTTC. Translation gives CASSPRLTGYGYTF.